Listed below are T cell receptor beta chains from one sample, sequenced in a study of neurological immune-mediated disorders. A single record per CDR3 protein comes from TCRdb applying MiXCR to the 5' RACE reads. The table shows 66,000 or so distinct CDR3 sequences, with 3.5% to 5% occurring only once. The sequencing sample was made of PBMCs. The receptors were sampled from a man younger than 45 with multiple sclerosis. Each CDR3 is given with its conserved first and last residue. The order of the fields is clone size, V gene, J gene, D gene, CDR3 protein, CDR3 DNA. D genes are given only for firm matches. Expanded clones are given a class, and other clones once, few, many or no size at all.

NA	TRBV7-8	TRBJ1-2	NA	CASSLRLGSTGSGELYGYTF	TGTGCCAGCAGCTTAAGATTAGGATCCACAGGGTCCGGGGAGCTCTATGGCTACACCTTC
few	TRBV27	TRBJ2-3	TRBD2	CASSLGLLAGRDTQYF	TGTGCCAGCAGTTTAGGACTCCTAGCGGGGCGAGATACGCAGTATTTT
few	TRBV18	TRBJ1-2	NA	CASSPRQGVGGYTF	TGTGCCAGCTCACCCCGACAAGGGGTTGGTGGCTACACCTTC
many	TRBV6-5	TRBJ1-1	NA	CASSFTQGGTEAFF	TGTGCCAGCAGTTTCACTCAGGGTGGAACTGAAGCTTTCTTT
many	TRBV7-8	TRBJ1-2	NA	CASSLAETSNYGYTF	TGTGCCAGCAGCTTAGCGGAGACGTCTAACTATGGCTACACCTTC
few	TRBV7-9	TRBJ1-5	NA	CASSHRAAGSNQPQNF	TGTGCCAGCAGCCACAGGGCCGCAGGCAGCAATCAGCCCCAGAATTTT
NA	TRBV5-6	TRBJ1-4	NA	CASSLVAVDHREKLFF	TGTGCCAGCAGCTTGGTGGCAGTCGACCATAGAGAAAAACTGTTTTTT
many	TRBV6-2/TRBV6-3	TRBJ1-2	TRBD1	CASSLGQGAGYGYTF	TGTGCCAGCAGCTTGGGACAGGGGGCCGGGTATGGCTACACCTTC
many	TRBV20-1	TRBJ2-1	TRBD2	CSAGPGGDNEQFF	TGCAGTGCCGGACCGGGGGGGGACAATGAGCAGTTCTTC
many	TRBV4-1	TRBJ2-5	TRBD2	CASSHYGGGAGETQYF	TGCGCCAGCAGCCATTATGGCGGGGGGGCGGGAGAGACCCAGTACTTC
many	TRBV10-2	TRBJ2-6	NA	CASSSGANVLTF	TGCGCCAGCAGTTCCGGGGCCAACGTCCTGACTTTC
many	TRBV5-1	TRBJ1-1	TRBD1	CASSSGQGYVNTEAFF	TGCGCCAGCAGCTCCGGACAGGGCTACGTAAACACTGAAGCTTTCTTT
many	TRBV9	TRBJ1-3	TRBD1	CASSEGQGSGNTIYF	TGTGCCAGCAGCGAGGGACAGGGATCTGGAAACACCATATATTTT
few	TRBV12-3/TRBV12-4	TRBJ1-5	NA	CASSFQGNQPQHF	TGTGCCAGCAGTTTCCAGGGCAATCAGCCCCAGCATTTT
few	TRBV27	TRBJ2-3	NA	CASSLSGHTQYF	TGTGCCAGCAGTTTATCGGGGCATACGCAGTATTTT
many	TRBV5-1	TRBJ2-3	TRBD2	CASSLVSGGSTDTQYF	TGCGCCAGCAGCTTGGTGTCGGGGGGGTCCACAGATACGCAGTATTTT
many	TRBV12-3/TRBV12-4	TRBJ1-5	NA	CASSLGGPQHF	TGTGCCAGCAGTTTGGGGGGGCCCCAGCATTTT
many	TRBV2	TRBJ2-1	TRBD1	CASGQGALDNEQFF	TGTGCCAGCGGTCAGGGGGCGTTGGACAATGAGCAGTTCTTC
many	TRBV9	TRBJ1-1	NA	CASSVRLNTEAFF	TGTGCCAGCAGCGTGAGGTTGAACACTGAAGCTTTCTTT
many	TRBV14	TRBJ1-1	NA	CASSLGPFEAFF	TGTGCCAGCAGCCTGGGACCGTTTGAAGCTTTCTTT
few	TRBV29-1	TRBJ1-1	NA	CSGYLRGMATEAFF	TGCAGCGGATATTTGCGGGGGATGGCCACTGAAGCTTTCTTT
few	TRBV5-1	TRBJ2-2	NA	CASTRGASGELFF	TGCGCCAGCACACGGGGGGCAAGCGGGGAGCTGTTTTTT
many	TRBV4-2	TRBJ1-5	TRBD1	CASSPIQGAMRNQPQHF	TGTGCCAGCAGCCCGATACAGGGGGCGATGAGGAATCAGCCCCAGCATTTT
few	TRBV29-1	TRBJ1-1	NA	CSVERFTEAFF	TGCAGCGTTGAAAGGTTCACTGAAGCTTTCTTT
few	TRBV7-9	TRBJ2-7	NA	CASSLGREQYF	TGTGCCAGCAGCTTGGGGCGCGAGCAGTACTTC
NA	TRBV10-3	TRBJ1-1	TRBD1	CAISEKGAGEAFF	TGTGCCATCAGTGAAAAGGGGGCCGGTGAAGCTTTCTTT
many	TRBV7-9	TRBJ2-5	TRBD2	CASTVSGGGGETQYF	TGTGCCAGCACCGTCAGTGGCGGGGGTGGAGAGACCCAGTACTTC
NA	TRBV10-3	TRBJ1-1	TRBD1	CAISPRTGGASRTEAFF	TGTGCCATCAGTCCCCGGACAGGGGGCGCTTCAAGGACTGAAGCTTTCTTT
many	TRBV20-1	TRBJ1-1	NA	CSARDQGRWAGGEAFF	TGCAGTGCTCGAGACCAGGGGAGGTGGGCCGGGGGTGAAGCTTTCTTT
many	TRBV5-6	TRBJ2-2	NA	CASSLEWTGELFF	TGTGCCAGCAGCTTGGAATGGACCGGGGAGCTGTTTTTT
few	TRBV20-1	TRBJ2-5	NA	CSARDGRETQYF	TGCAGTGCTAGAGACGGGAGAGAGACCCAGTACTTC
NA	TRBV5-1	TRBJ1-3	TRBD1	CASSLGTGEGNTIYF	TGCGCCAGCAGCCTCGGGACAGGGGAAGGAAACACCATATATTTT
many	TRBV12-3/TRBV12-4	TRBJ1-5	TRBD1	CASSGQGGQPQHF	TGTGCCAGCAGCGGACAGGGCGGACAGCCCCAGCATTTT
many	TRBV10-3	TRBJ2-5	TRBD1	CAISGTGGEETQYF	TGTGCCATCAGCGGGACAGGGGGGGAGGAGACCCAGTACTTC
few	TRBV18	TRBJ1-2	TRBD1	CASSQDRGGGYTF	TGTGCCAGCTCACAAGACAGGGGTGGTGGCTACACCTTC
NA	TRBV20-1	TRBJ2-5	NA	CSARGGLPGETQYF	TGCAGTGCTAGAGGGGGACTTCCTGGGGAGACCCAGTACTTC
once	TRBV10-2	TRBJ1-5	NA	CASSEGVLLGQPQHF	TGCGCCAGCAGTGAAGGAGTCCTGTTAGGTCAGCCCCAGCATTTT
few	TRBV27	TRBJ1-1	NA	CASRLRVEDTEAFF	TGTGCCAGCAGACTGAGGGTTGAGGACACTGAAGCTTTCTTT
NA	TRBV10-1	TRBJ1-1	NA	CASRDWNTEAFF	TGCGCCAGCAGAGACTGGAACACTGAAGCTTTCTTT
many	TRBV5-6	TRBJ2-5	TRBD2	CASSSPGLSQETQYF	TGTGCCAGCAGCTCTCCGGGACTATCTCAAGAGACCCAGTACTTC
many	TRBV20-1	TRBJ2-7	TRBD2	CSASGLPPGEQYF	TGCAGTGCCTCGGGACTACCGCCGGGGGAGCAGTACTTC
many	TRBV7-9	TRBJ2-7	NA	CASSLEDNSYEQYF	TGTGCCAGCAGCTTGGAGGACAACTCCTACGAGCAGTACTTC
NA	TRBV20-1	TRBJ2-5	NA	CSASFTAQETQYF	TGCAGTGCTAGTTTCACTGCCCAAGAGACCCAGTACTTC
medium-sized	TRBV5-1	TRBJ1-1	NA	CASSLAGRANTEAFF	TGCGCCAGCAGCTTGGCGGGCAGGGCCAACACTGAAGCTTTCTTT
many	TRBV5-5	TRBJ1-6	NA	CASSLGYSREPLHF	TGTGCCAGCAGCTTGGGGTACAGCCGAGAACCCCTCCACTTT
few	TRBV3-1	TRBJ2-4	NA	CASSFGKNIQYF	TGTGCCAGCAGCTTCGGCAAAAACATTCAGTACTTC
many	TRBV5-1	TRBJ2-1	TRBD1	CASSPRGQGVLTSANEQFF	TGCGCCAGCAGCCCTCGGGGACAGGGGGTTCTTACTAGCGCCAATGAGCAGTTCTTC
few	TRBV29-1	TRBJ1-5	NA	CSVGGDNQPQNF	TGCAGCGTTGGAGGGGATAATCAGCCCCAGAATTTT
NA	TRBV5-5	TRBJ2-7	NA	CASSLRVGYEQYF	TGTGCCAGCAGCTTGAGGGTCGGCTACGAGCAGTACTTC
many	TRBV6-5	TRBJ2-5	NA	CASRIQETQYF	TGTGCCAGCAGAATACAAGAGACCCAGTACTTC
many	TRBV9	TRBJ2-1	TRBD2	CASSARGGLGNEQFF	TGTGCCAGCAGCGCCCGGGGGGGCCTAGGGAATGAGCAGTTCTTC
many	TRBV5-1	TRBJ2-3	NA	CASSDRAGLTDTQYF	TGCGCCAGCAGCGACCGTGCAGGGTTAACAGATACGCAGTATTTT
many	TRBV20-1	TRBJ1-1	NA	CSARDGGGSTEAFF	TGCAGTGCTAGAGATGGTGGGGGCAGCACTGAAGCTTTCTTT
many	TRBV7-8	TRBJ2-2	TRBD1	CASSLDRGLEELFF	TGTGCCAGCAGCTTGGACAGGGGCTTGGAGGAGCTGTTTTTT
many	TRBV12-3/TRBV12-4	TRBJ1-2	NA	CASSPRVNYGYTF	TGTGCCAGCAGCCCACGAGTTAACTATGGCTACACCTTC
many	TRBV5-6	TRBJ1-1	TRBD1	CASRGRDRGGTEAFF	TGTGCCAGCAGGGGGAGGGACAGGGGAGGTACTGAAGCTTTCTTT
many	TRBV30	TRBJ1-2	NA	CAWSVEANYGYTF	TGTGCCTGGAGTGTAGAGGCCAACTATGGCTACACCTTC
many	TRBV15	TRBJ2-7	NA	CATSRETGAYEQYF	TGTGCCACCAGCAGAGAGACAGGAGCCTACGAGCAGTACTTC
many	TRBV11-1	TRBJ2-3	NA	CASSLEAGVSDTQYF	TGTGCCAGCAGCTTAGAGGCAGGAGTTTCAGATACGCAGTATTTT
many	TRBV27	TRBJ1-4	TRBD1	CASRQTRTGLNEKLFF	TGTGCCAGCAGACAGACCCGGACAGGCCTGAATGAAAAACTGTTTTTT